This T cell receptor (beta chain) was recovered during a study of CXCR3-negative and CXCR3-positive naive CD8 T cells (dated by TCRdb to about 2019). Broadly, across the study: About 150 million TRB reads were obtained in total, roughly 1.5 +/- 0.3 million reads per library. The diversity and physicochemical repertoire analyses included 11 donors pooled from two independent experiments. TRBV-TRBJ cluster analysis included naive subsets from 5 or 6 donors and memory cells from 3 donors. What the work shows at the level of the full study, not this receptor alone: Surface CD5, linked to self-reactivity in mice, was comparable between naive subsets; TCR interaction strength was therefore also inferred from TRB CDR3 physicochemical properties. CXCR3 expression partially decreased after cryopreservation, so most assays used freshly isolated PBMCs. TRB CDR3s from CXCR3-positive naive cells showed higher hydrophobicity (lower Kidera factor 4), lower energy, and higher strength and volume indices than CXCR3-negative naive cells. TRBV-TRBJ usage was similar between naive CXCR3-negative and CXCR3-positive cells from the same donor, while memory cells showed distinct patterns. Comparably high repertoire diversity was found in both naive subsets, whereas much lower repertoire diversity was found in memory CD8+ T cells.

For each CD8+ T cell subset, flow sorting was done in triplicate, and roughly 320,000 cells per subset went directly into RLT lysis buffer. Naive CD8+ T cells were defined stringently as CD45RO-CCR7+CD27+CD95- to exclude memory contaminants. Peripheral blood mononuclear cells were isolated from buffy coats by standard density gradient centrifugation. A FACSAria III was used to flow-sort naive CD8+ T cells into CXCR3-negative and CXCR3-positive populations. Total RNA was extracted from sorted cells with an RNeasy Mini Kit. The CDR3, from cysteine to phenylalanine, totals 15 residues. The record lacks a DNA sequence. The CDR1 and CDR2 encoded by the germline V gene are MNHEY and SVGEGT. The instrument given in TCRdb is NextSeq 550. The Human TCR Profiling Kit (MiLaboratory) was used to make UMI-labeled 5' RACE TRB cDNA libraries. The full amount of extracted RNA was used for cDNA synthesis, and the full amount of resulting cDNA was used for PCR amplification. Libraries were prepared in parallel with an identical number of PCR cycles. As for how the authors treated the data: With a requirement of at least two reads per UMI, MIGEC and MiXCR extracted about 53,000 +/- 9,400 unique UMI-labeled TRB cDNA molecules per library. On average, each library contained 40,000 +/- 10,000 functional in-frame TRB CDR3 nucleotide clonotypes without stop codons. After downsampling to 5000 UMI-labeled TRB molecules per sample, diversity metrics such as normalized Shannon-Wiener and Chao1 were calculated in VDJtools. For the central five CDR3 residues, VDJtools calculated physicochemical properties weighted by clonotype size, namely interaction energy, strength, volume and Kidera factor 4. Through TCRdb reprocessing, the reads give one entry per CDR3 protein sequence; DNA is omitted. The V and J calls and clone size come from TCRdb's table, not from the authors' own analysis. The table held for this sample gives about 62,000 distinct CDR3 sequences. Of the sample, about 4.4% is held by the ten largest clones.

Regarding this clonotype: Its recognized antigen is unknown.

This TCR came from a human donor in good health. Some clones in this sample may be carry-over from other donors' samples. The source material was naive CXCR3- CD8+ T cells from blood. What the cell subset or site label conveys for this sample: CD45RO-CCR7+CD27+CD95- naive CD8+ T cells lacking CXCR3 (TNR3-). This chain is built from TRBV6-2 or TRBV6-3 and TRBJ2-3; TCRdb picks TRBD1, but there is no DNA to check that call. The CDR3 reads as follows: CASSYGAVDTDTQYF.